This TCR beta chain came from a study of blood T cell repertoires in COVID-19. Study background: Donors in the United States, Italy and Spain gave samples during acute or convalescent COVID-19.

Participant ages covered about 18 to 95 years across some 25 US areas. Method: immunoSEQ multiplex PCR; TCRdb's copy keeps in-frame clones and lacks some. The table has hundreds of thousands of clones, about 88% seen once. Germline assignment: CDR1 SGDLS and CDR2 YYNGEE. Losses at the gene ends were 7 bases for V and 7 bases for J; bases not matched to a gene: 7. CDR3 length: 14 amino acids. The sample taken for sequencing was PBMCs or T cells enriched from blood (not recorded which). The receptor was derived from a woman between 18 and 29 years old who had been exposed to COVID-19. The V and J genes are TRBV9 and TRBJ2-1, with 11 bases matching TRBD2. The CDR3 DNA is TGTGCCAGCGAGAGACTAGCGGGACTAAATGAGCAGTTCTTC. Its protein is CASERLAGLNEQFF. The whole variable domain, remainder taken from reference TRBV9 and TRBJ2-1, is DSGVTQTPKHLITATGQRVTLRCSPRSGDLSVYWYQQSLDQGLQFLIQYYNGEERAKGNILERFSAQQFPDLHSELNLSSLELGDSALYFCASERLAGLNEQFFGPGTRLTVL.